Reported below is one T cell receptor beta chain. This clone appeared a few times. Its binding antigen is unknown. No clone much larger than this one lies a single base away; base qualities are absent. These data originate in a study of cytomegalovirus exposure and HLA in healthy donors (TCRdb year 2017). Looking at the study overall: According to a later analysis, one platform produced both the 110 or so validation repertoires and the 720 or so repertoires of the first cohort. The study aimed to test whether cataloging public T cell receptors could reveal signatures of past pathogen exposure. A separate validation cohort of approximately 120 different subjects was used in addition to the 666-subject first cohort. High-throughput TCR immunosequencing, statistical association of individual TCRs with disease status, and machine learning were combined to predict cytomegalovirus infection status.

The paper's findings and limits, for the study overall: Most TCR sequences were observed very rarely across donors, whereas some public TCRs were present in many individuals. In both the original and validation cohorts, the classifier was reported to diagnose cytomegalovirus status with high specificity and sensitivity. In the study, about 150 TCR beta chains were listed as associated with cytomegalovirus. In vitro tests confirmed that three of the cytomegalovirus-associated TCR beta chains recognize cytomegalovirus antigens. All 120 or so repertoires were used to score co-occurrence in the validation cohort in a later analysis, because that analysis had no HLA typing for the cohort. It was suggested by the authors that the approach could potentially be generalized to other disease states and immunological phenotypes. Of the cluster scores, roughly 95% were above 0 in a later analysis, which found that TCRs clustered in the first cohort also tended to co-occur in the 95 to 150 validation repertoires.

The donors were included in the validation cohort of some 110 subjects, a group kept apart from the roughly 610-subject first cohort. Library prep was done by the immunoSEQ multiplex PCR assay. The study's processing was this. A statistical classification framework was built to diagnose cytomegalovirus status from the catalog of TCR beta chain sequences. Entries here come from immuneACCESS through TCRdb and include only in-frame sequences with V and J called. Some clones fail to appear in such tables; in the studies checked, an unresolved V gene covers under half of the shortfall, and the cause of the remainder is unknown. D and trimming come from the DNA, and the V and J calls and clone size come from that table. The sample table shows 130,000 to 150,000 clones, and approximately 88% are seen once. 3.5% to 5.5% of the sample comes from the top ten. The receptor's source is a man younger than 35 in good health and CMV-seropositive. The sample consisted of PBMCs.

The base sequence is TGTGCCAGCAAAGCCGCAAGCTCCTATAATTCACCCCTCCACTTT. This sequence encodes CASKAASSYNSPLHF. The chain was built from TRBV6-1 and TRBJ1-6, with the identity of the D gene unclear. Including the terminal cysteine and phenylalanine, the CDR3 comprises 15 residues. Only the CDR3 DNA stays, 45 bases, in frame from base 1. As encoded in the germline V gene, CDR1 is MNHNS while CDR2 is SASEGT. V lost 7 bases and J lost 0 bases; the stretch between them is 10 bases long.